Presented here are 21 T cell receptor beta chains from one specimen sequenced in a study of early T cells in non-severe SARS-CoV-2 infection. One entry per CDR3 protein results from TCRdb running MiXCR on the 5' RACE reads. This table holds 65,000 to 90,000 distinct CDR3 sequences, approximately 12% found once. The specimen was whole blood. The receptors stem from an adult who was a healthcare worker with PCR-confirmed SARS-CoV-2 infection or an uninfected control (not recorded which).

This clonotype was found many times. V usage is TRBV6-1 and J usage is TRBJ2-3, with 9 bases fitting TRBD2. The germline gives CDR1 MNHNS, CDR2 SASEGT. This CDR3 has 15 amino acids. The J segment lost 4 bases and the V segment lost 2 bases, leaving 4 bases of the junction unmatched. The CDR3 nucleotides are TGTGCCAGCAGTGAAATTAGCGGGAGCGCAGATACGCAGTATTTT. Protein product: CASSEISGSADTQYF.

This clonotype was counted many times. DNA of the CDR3: TGTGCCAGCAGCTCGATCGTCGTCGGAGATACGCAGTATTTT. Its translation is CASSSIVVGDTQYF. The genes are TRBV11-1 and TRBJ2-3; D gene unclear. The CDR3 is 14 residues long. V was trimmed by 4 bases and J by 5 bases, leaving 13 bases between them. The V gene's germline CDR1 is SGHAT and CDR2 FQDESV (reference sequence).

This clonotype turned up a few times. The rearrangement links TRBV24-1 to TRBJ2-5; D perhaps matches TRBD1 (5 bases). CDR1 is KGHDR, CDR2 SFDVKD, per germline. CDR3 length equals 13 residues. Trimming pared 5 bases from V and 4 bases from J, leaving 10 bases between. CDR3 region: CATSGQQGETQYF. CDR3 DNA: TGTGCCACCAGTGGACAGCAGGGAGAGACCCAGTACTTC.

The rearrangement joins TRBV29-1 to TRBJ1-2, with no clear D. This CDR3 is 13 amino acids long. V lost 0 bases and J lost 3, with 8 bases in between. From germline, CDR1 is SQVTM and CDR2 ANQGSEA. CDR3 bases: TGCAGCGTTGAAGATCAGTCTTACTATGGCTACACCTTC. The encoded protein is CSVEDQSYYGYTF.

This clonotype turned up a few times. The chain has TRBV12-3 or TRBV12-4 and TRBJ1-1; D is uncertain. V lost 2 bases and J lost 0, with 7 bases in between. The CDR3 runs to 14 residues. The CDR3 sequence: CASSLQVLNTEAFF. As DNA, the CDR3 is TGTGCCAGCAGTTTACAGGTCCTGAACACTGAAGCTTTCTTT.

This clonotype was counted ten times or more. The chain recombines TRBV12-5 with TRBJ2-5; the match to TRBD1 covers 7 bases. The CDR3 covers 14 residues. With 4 bases clipped from V and 1 base from J, the junction kept 3 bases outside the gene matches. Germline V gene data show CDR1 as LGHNT and CDR2 as FRNRAP. The CDR3: CASGSGQPQETQYF. CDR3 DNA: TGTGCTAGTGGTTCGGGACAGCCCCAAGAGACCCAGTACTTC.

This clonotype came up a few times. The chain links TRBV5-1 to TRBJ2-7, with 9 bases aligning to TRBD1. Germline CDR1 SGHRS, CDR2 YFSETQ. The CDR3 has 15 amino acids. The V and J ends lost 3 bases and 6 bases, in that order; junction bases with no gene match: 10. This CDR3 is CASSSGVQGAGEQYF. Written as DNA, the CDR3 is TGCGCCAGCAGCTCTGGGGTACAGGGGGCAGGCGAGCAGTACTTC.

A remark on this clonotype: An end of the junction differs from the germline gene, which may be a read error. CDR3 DNA: TGTGTCAGCAGCTTAGCGGCGGACAGGGGAGATACGCAGTATTTT. Amino acids: CVSSLAADRGDTQYF. This chain links TRBV11-1 with TRBJ2-3, with TRBD1 matching over 9 bases. This CDR3 is 15 amino acids long. In germline, CDR1 is SGHAT, CDR2 FQDESV (reference sequence). The whole variable domain, filled in from reference TRBV11-1 and TRBJ2-3, reads EAEVAQSPRYKITEKSQAVAFWCDPISGHATLYWYRQILGQGPELLVQFQDESVVDDSQLPKDRFSAERLKGVDSTLKIQPAELGDSAMYLCVSSLAADRGDTQYFGPGTRLTVL.

The V gene is TRBV9, the J gene TRBJ1-2; no firm D call. Deletions cut 0 bases from V and 0 bases from J, with 12 bases between. The CDR3 totals 16 residues. Germline values: CDR1 SGDLS, CDR2 YYNGEE. The CDR3 DNA follows: TGTGCCAGCAGCGTAGAGTCAGGATTTGCTAACTATGGCTACACCTTC. Translating it yields CASSVESGFANYGYTF.

This clonotype was picked up a small number of times. V gene TRBV12-3 or TRBV12-4 combines with J gene TRBJ2-7, with D tentatively TRBD1 or TRBD2 (5 bases each). There are 16 residues in the CDR3. Trimming stripped 4 bases from V and 3 bases from J, with 19 bases between. CDR3 sequence reads: CASSSSGRDGGYEQYF. The CDR3 DNA reads as TGTGCCAGCAGTTCATCAGGCCGGGACGGAGGCTACGAGCAGTACTTC.

The rearrangement uses TRBV29-1 and TRBJ2-7, with D perhaps TRBD1 (6 bases). Germline V gene data show CDR1 as SQVTM and CDR2 as ANQGSEA. The CDR3 has 14 residues. V dropped 5 bases and J dropped 1 base, with 15 bases sitting between them. The CDR3 nucleotides read TGCAGCGTTCTTTCACACAGGGTTTCCTACGAGCAGTACTTC. Translation: CSVLSHRVSYEQYF.

This clonotype was detected many times. V gene TRBV7-9 combines with J gene TRBJ1-2; TRBD1 agrees at 7 bases. This CDR3 contains 13 residues. The germline V gene encodes CDR1 SEHNR and CDR2 FQNEAQ (reference sequence). After removal of 0 bases from V and 7 bases from J, the junction contained 2 bases not matched to a gene. The CDR3 reads CASSLAGGAGYTF. DNA for the CDR3: TGTGCCAGCAGCTTAGCAGGGGGCGCTGGCTACACCTTC.

The chain carries TRBV19 and TRBJ1-2; D gene ambiguous. CDR3 length: 16 amino acids. Germline V gene sequence: CDR1 LNHDA, CDR2 SQIVND (reference sequence). The V end lost 9 bases, the J end lost 0 bases, and 20 bases lay between the germline ends. The CDR3 DNA follows: TGTGCCAGCTCCCGGACGGCCTCGTCCGCTAACTATGGCTACACCTTC. This encodes CASSRTASSANYGYTF. The whole variable domain, remainder taken from reference TRBV19 and TRBJ1-2, is DGGITQSPKYLFRKEGQNVTLSCEQNLNHDAMYWYRQDPGQGLRLIYYSQIVNDFQKGDIAEGYSVSREKKESFPLTVTSAQKNPTAFYLCASSRTASSANYGYTFGSGTRLTVV.

This clonotype was recorded many times. The chain uses TRBV5-6 and TRBJ1-5; TRBD1 matches at 9 bases. V lost 3 bases and J lost 7; bases outside the gene matches: 8. Per germline, CDR1 SGHDT and CDR2 YYEEEE. CDR3 length: 15 amino acids. The CDR3 protein is CASSSIQGARQPQHF. The CDR3 nucleotides read TGTGCCAGCAGCTCGATACAGGGGGCAAGACAGCCCCAGCATTTT.

The genes are TRBV3-1 and TRBJ2-4; D is ambiguous. This CDR3 is 15 amino acids long. V lost 2 bases, J lost 0 bases, and 8 bases lay in between. The germline V gene has CDR1 LGHDT and CDR2 YNNKEL (reference sequence). In DNA form, the CDR3 reads TGTGCCAGCAGCCAATCTGGCCTAGCCAAAAACATTCAGTACTTC. Residues: CASSQSGLAKNIQYF.

This clonotype has ten or more counts. The gene calls are TRBV18 and TRBJ2-1; D is possibly TRBD2 (5 bases). The CDR3 is 14 residues long. CDR1 KGHSH and CDR2 LQKENI come from the germline V gene. V gave up 2 bases and J gave up 8 bases, with 13 bases separating them. The DNA of the CDR3 is TGTGCCAGCTCACCATGGGCAGTTAGCGATGAGCAGTTCTTC. Amino acid sequence: CASSPWAVSDEQFF.

This clonotype occurred a few times. The chain uses TRBV12-3 or TRBV12-4 and TRBJ2-7; a weak D match, TRBD1 (8 bases). There are 15 residues in the CDR3. V was cut by 5 bases and J by 7 bases, with 21 bases left in between. In nucleotides, the CDR3 is TGTGCCAGCAGTCCACAGGGGGGAGGGCCGGGAGAGCAGTACTTC. It codes for CASSPQGGGPGEQYF.

This clonotype was seen ten or more times. The chain uses TRBV27 and TRBJ2-7; the D gene is possibly TRBD2 (5 bases). V was shortened by 4 bases and J by 3 bases, with 10 bases between the two germline ends. Germline V gene lookup returns CDR1 MNHEY and CDR2 SMNVEV (reference sequence). The CDR3 covers 13 residues. In nucleotides, the CDR3 is TGTGCCAGCAGTTACGCGGGTGGCTACGAGCAGTACTTC. Its protein product is CASSYAGGYEQYF.

The J gene is TRBJ2-7, the V gene TRBV7-2; 7 nucleotides align to TRBD2. CDR3 size: 15 residues. V gave up 4 bases and J gave up 2 bases; unmatched junction bases: 8. The V gene's germline CDR1 is SGHTA and CDR2 FQGNSA. CDR3 loop: CASSYTGTTTYEQYF. The CDR3, as DNA: TGTGCCAGCAGCTATACCGGGACTACTACCTACGAGCAGTACTTC.

The table lists this clonotype with a few counts. V and J are TRBV7-9 and TRBJ1-5; TRBD1 might be the D (5 bases). This CDR3 has 15 amino acids. The ends were cut back, 5 bases at V and 9 bases at J, with 20 bases in the middle. From germline, CDR1 is SEHNR and CDR2 FQNEAQ (reference sequence). CDR3 sequence reads: CASSPFRGGDRPQHF. CDR3 DNA sequence: TGTGCCAGCAGCCCCTTCCGCGGGGGGGACCGGCCCCAGCATTTT.

This clonotype was seen ten or more times. The rearrangement uses TRBV19 and TRBJ2-1; 8 bases are a match to TRBD2. Germline assignment: CDR1 LNHDA and CDR2 SQIVND (reference sequence). Trimming cost V 6 bases and J 8 bases; bases outside gene matches: 9. CDR3 length: 14 amino acids. The CDR3 spells CASRKAGDWDEQFF. The CDR3 DNA reads TGTGCCAGTAGAAAAGCGGGAGACTGGGATGAGCAGTTCTTC.